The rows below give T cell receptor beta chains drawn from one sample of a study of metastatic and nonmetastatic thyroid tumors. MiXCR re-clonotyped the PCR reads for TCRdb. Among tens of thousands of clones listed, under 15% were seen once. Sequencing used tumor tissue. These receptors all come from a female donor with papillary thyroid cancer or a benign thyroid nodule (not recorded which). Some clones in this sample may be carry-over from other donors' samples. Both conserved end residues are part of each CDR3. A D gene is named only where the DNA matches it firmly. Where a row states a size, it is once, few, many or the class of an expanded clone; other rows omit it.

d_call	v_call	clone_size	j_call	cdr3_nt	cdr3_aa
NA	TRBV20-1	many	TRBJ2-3	TGCAGTGTGGAAGGGATAAACACAGATACGCAGTATTTT	CSVEGINTDTQYF
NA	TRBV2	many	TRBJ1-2	TGTGCCAGCAGTGTAGAGGGGGGAACGCATGGCTACACCTTC	CASSVEGGTHGYTF
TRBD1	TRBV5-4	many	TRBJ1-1	TGTGCCAGCAGCTTGGACAGGGGGCGTGGTACTGAAGCTTTCTTT	CASSLDRGRGTEAFF
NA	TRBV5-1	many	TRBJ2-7	TGCGCCAGCAGCTTGGTCGACGGCCCAAGTTGGGAGCAGTACTTC	CASSLVDGPSWEQYF
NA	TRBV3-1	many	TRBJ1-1	TGTGCCAGCAGCCCCACCCAGAACACTGAAGCTTTCTTT	CASSPTQNTEAFF
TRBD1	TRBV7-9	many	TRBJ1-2	TGTGCCAGCAGCTCAGACTGGACAGGTGGGAAAGGCTACACCTTC	CASSSDWTGGKGYTF
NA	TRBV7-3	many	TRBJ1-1	TGTGCCAGCAGCTTAAGGGGCACCCACCGGGGGAACACTGAAGCTTTCTTT	CASSLRGTHRGNTEAFF
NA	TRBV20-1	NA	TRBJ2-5	TGCAGTGCGAATAGGGACGGCTCACAAGAGACCCAGTACTTC	CSANRDGSQETQYF
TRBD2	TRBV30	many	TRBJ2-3	TGTGCCTGGAGCGGCGGGCTAGCGGGTATCACAGATACGCAGTATTTT	CAWSGGLAGITDTQYF
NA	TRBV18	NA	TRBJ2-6	TGTGCCAGCTCACCTGGGGCGGGTTCTGGGGTCAACGTCCTGACTTTC	CASSPGAGSGVNVLTF
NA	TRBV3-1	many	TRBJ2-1	TGTGCCAGCAGCTACCTTCGGGCCGATGAGCAGTTCTTC	CASSYLRADEQFF
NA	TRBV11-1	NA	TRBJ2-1	TGTGCCAGCAGCTCCTGTGACAGCATGTACAATGAGCAGTTCTTC	CASSSCDSMYNEQFF
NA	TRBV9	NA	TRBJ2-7	TGTGCCAGCAGCGACGGACAGTGGTCTTACGAGCAGTACTTC	CASSDGQWSYEQYF
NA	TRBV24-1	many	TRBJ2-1	TGTGCCACCAGTGATTCGGGTACTGGGTCCAATGAGCAGTTCTTC	CATSDSGTGSNEQFF
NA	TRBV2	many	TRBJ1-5	TGTGCCGGGGGTGGGGGGGGCAATCAGCCCCAGCATTTT	CAGGGGGNQPQHF
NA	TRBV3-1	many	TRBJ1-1	TGTGCCAGCAGCCGGTCACTAGGGACGAACACTGAAGCTTTCTTT	CASSRSLGTNTEAFF
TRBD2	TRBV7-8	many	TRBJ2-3	TGTGCCAGCAGCTTAGGAGCGGGGGGGGGCACAGATACGCAGTATTTT	CASSLGAGGGTDTQYF
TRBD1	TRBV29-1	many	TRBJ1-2	TGCAGCGTTGAAGATCTTGGGACAGGGGGCGGCTACACCTTC	CSVEDLGTGGGYTF
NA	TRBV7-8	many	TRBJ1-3	TGTGCCAGCAGCTTAGCGGGAGGCAGCTCTGGAAACACCATATATTTT	CASSLAGGSSGNTIYF
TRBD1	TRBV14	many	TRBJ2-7	TGTGCCAGCAGTCCGGCGACGACAGGGCGTAGCGAGCAGTACTTC	CASSPATTGRSEQYF
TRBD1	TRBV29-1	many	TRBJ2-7	TGCAGCGCTTCACAGACAGGGGTCAGGGACGAGCAGTACTTC	CSASQTGVRDEQYF
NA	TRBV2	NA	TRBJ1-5	TGTGCCAGCAGTGAGGGGAGGAATAGCAATAAGCCCCAGCATTTT	CASSEGRNSNKPQHF
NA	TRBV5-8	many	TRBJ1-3	TGTGCCAGCAGCCTAAGGGGTTCGCCGGGAAACACCATATATTTT	CASSLRGSPGNTIYF
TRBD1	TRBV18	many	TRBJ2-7	TGTGCCAGCTCACCGACAGGGCCCGAGCAGTACTTC	CASSPTGPEQYF
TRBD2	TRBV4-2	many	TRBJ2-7	TGTGCCAGCAGCCCGGCACTAGCGGAGCTCAACTACGAGCAGTACTTC	CASSPALAELNYEQYF
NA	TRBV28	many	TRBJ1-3	TGTGCCAGCGTCACCCCACGGGGGTCTGGAAACACCATATATTTT	CASVTPRGSGNTIYF
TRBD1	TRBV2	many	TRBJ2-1	TGTGCCAGCAGTGGGGGACAGTACAATGAGCAGTTCTTC	CASSGGQYNEQFF
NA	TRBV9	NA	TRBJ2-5	TGTGCCAGCAGCGTAGACCCCGGGATAGGTGAGACCCAGTACTTC	CASSVDPGIGETQYF
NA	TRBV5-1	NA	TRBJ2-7	TGCGCCAGCCGCCCTAGGATCGTACTTTCCTACGAGCAGTACTTC	CASRPRIVLSYEQYF
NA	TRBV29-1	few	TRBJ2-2	TGCAGCGCCCTCCCAGGGGTCCCCCACACCGGGGAGCTGTTTTTT	CSALPGVPHTGELFF
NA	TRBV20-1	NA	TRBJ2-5	TGCAGTGCTCCCGTCGATAGGAGTATCGGCGGTCAAGAGACCCAGTACTTC	CSAPVDRSIGGQETQYF
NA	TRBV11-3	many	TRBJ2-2	TGCGCCAGCAGCTACGGGTTAGCGAACACCGGGGAGCTGTTTTTT	CASSYGLANTGELFF
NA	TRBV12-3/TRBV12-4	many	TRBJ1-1	TGTGCCAGCAGCGCCGCGGTAGGGCGGACTGGGACTGAAGCTTTCTTT	CASSAAVGRTGTEAFF
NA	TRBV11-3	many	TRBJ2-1	TGTGCCAGCAGCTTAAGTGGCAACTCCTACAATGAGCAGTTCTTC	CASSLSGNSYNEQFF
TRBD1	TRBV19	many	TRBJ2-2	TGTGCCAGTAGTACAGGGGGCGGAGGCGGGGAGCTGTTTTTT	CASSTGGGGGELFF
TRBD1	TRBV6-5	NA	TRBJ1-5	TGTGCCAGCAGTTACTACAGGACAGGGGCAGGGAAGCCCCAGCATTTT	CASSYYRTGAGKPQHF
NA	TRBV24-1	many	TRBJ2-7	TGTGCCACCAGCGAACCGGGAGAATTGAGGAAGCAGTACTTC	CATSEPGELRKQYF
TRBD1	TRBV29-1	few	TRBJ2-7	TGCAGCGTAGACTTTTCCGGGACAGGAAATCCCTACGAGCAGTACTTC	CSVDFSGTGNPYEQYF
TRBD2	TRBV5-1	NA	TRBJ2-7	TGCGCCAGCAGCCACCTGACTAGCGTGAGCTCCTACGAGCAGTACTTC	CASSHLTSVSSYEQYF
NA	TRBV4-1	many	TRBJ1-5	TGCGCCAGCAGCCGGGCAGTTAGCAATCAGCCCCAGCATTTT	CASSRAVSNQPQHF
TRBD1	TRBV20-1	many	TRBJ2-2	TGCAGTGCTAGTAGGGGACAGGGGTTCAACGGGGAGCTGTTTTTT	CSASRGQGFNGELFF
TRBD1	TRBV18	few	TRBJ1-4	TGTGCCAGCTCACCGACAGGGTTCGGTGAAAAACTGTTTTTT	CASSPTGFGEKLFF
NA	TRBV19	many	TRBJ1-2	TGTGCCAGTAGGCAAGATAAATCCTATGGCTACACCTTC	CASRQDKSYGYTF
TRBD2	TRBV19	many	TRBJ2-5	TGTGCCAGTAGTAGGGATCTCGGGGGGGGTCAAGAGACCCAGTACTTC	CASSRDLGGGQETQYF
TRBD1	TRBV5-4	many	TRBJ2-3	TGTGCCAGCAGCTTAGTCTCGGGACAGGCCAGGGGAGATACGCAGTATTTT	CASSLVSGQARGDTQYF
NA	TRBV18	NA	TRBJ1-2	TGTGCCAGCTCACCACCTTCCGGGGGGCGATTGGATGACTACACCTTC	CASSPPSGGRLDDYTF
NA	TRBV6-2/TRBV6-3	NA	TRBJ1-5	TGTGCCAGCAGTTCTGAACAGCCCCAGCATTTT	CASSSEQPQHF
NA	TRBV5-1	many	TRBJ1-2	TGCGCCAGCAGGACGGACCTACACACAGGCTACACCTTC	CASRTDLHTGYTF
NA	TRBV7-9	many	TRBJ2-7	TGTGCCAGCAGTCGCAGGGTGTTCGAGCAGTACTTC	CASSRRVFEQYF
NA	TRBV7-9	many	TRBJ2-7	TGTGCCAGCAGCTTAGACCCGGGGTCTGATTACGAGCAGTACTTC	CASSLDPGSDYEQYF
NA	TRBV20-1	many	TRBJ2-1	TGCAGTGCTAGACGACGTTCCAATGAGCAGTTCTTC	CSARRRSNEQFF
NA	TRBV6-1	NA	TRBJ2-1	TGTGACAGCAGGGACCCTTTGGATGAGCAATTCTTC	CDSRDPLDEQFF
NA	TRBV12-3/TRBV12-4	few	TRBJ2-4	TGTGCCAGCAGTTTAGTGGGCGAGCACAAAAACATTCAGTACTTC	CASSLVGEHKNIQYF
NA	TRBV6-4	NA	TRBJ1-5	TGTGCCAGCAGTGCGGCAGCTGGGAGCAATCAGCCCCAGCATTTT	CASSAAAGSNQPQHF
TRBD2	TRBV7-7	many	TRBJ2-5	TGTGCTAGCAGTCGGGCGGGGGGGGAAGAGACCCAGTACTTC	CASSRAGGEETQYF
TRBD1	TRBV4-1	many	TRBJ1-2	TGCGCCAGCAGCCAAGATAACAGGGGAAGAAATGGCTACACCTTC	CASSQDNRGRNGYTF
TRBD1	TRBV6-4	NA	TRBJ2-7	TGTGCCAGCAGTCCTGGGACAGAAGCTTACGAGCAGTACTTC	CASSPGTEAYEQYF